Listed here are 20 T cell receptor beta chains from one sample, sequenced in a study of control samples from healthy donors and cancer patients. Clones were read by immunoSEQ multiplex PCR, and TCRdb kept only the in-frame ones, dropping some. The table lists about 130,000 clones, 92% of them singletons. Sequencing was carried out using blood. The receptors stem from a woman aged 45-59 years in good health.

The rearrangement links TRBV21-1 to TRBJ1-2; TRBD1, the table's D call, lacks a check against the DNA. TRBV21-1 is designated a pseudogene. The CDR3 consists of 15 residues. CDR3 protein: CASSKDTGTNYGYTF. The CDR3 DNA reads TGTGCCAGCAGCAAAGATACAGGGACGAACTATGGCTACACCTTC.

The rearrangement links TRBV19 to TRBJ2-7, with TRBD1 identical over 7 bases. V lost 4 bases, J lost 2 bases, and 14 bases stayed unmatched. There are 17 residues in the CDR3. From germline, CDR1 is LNHDA and CDR2 SQIVND (reference sequence). This chain's CDR3 is CASSTIGQAGGPYEQYF. Written as DNA, the CDR3 is TGTGCCAGTAGTACCATCGGACAGGCCGGAGGCCCCTACGAGCAGTACTTC.

The V and J genes are TRBV2 and TRBJ1-3; unclear D gene. The length of the CDR3 is 13 residues. V lost 7 bases, J lost 0 bases, and 7 bases lay in between. The germline V gene has CDR1 SNHLY and CDR2 FYNNEI. The CDR3 loop reads CASTVDSGNTIYF. DNA for the CDR3: TGTGCCAGCACTGTAGACTCTGGAAACACCATATATTTT.

V is TRBV19 and J is TRBJ1-1; D uncertain. Looked up from germline, CDR1 is LNHDA and CDR2 is SQIVND (reference sequence). CDR3 size: 13 residues. Deletions cut 1 base from V and 3 bases from J, with 6 bases between. CDR3 in amino acids: CASSIGADTEAFF. In DNA, the CDR3 is TGTGCCAGTAGTATAGGTGCAGACACTGAAGCTTTCTTT.

The chain links TRBV3-1 (or the pseudogene TRBV3-2) to TRBJ2-5; 14 nucleotides match TRBD2. The germline CDR1 and CDR2 sequences are LGHDT and YNNKEL (reference sequence). Trimming removed 1 base from V and 5 bases from J; junction bases left unmatched: 9. The CDR3 length is 18 residues. In DNA form, the CDR3 reads TGTGCCAGCAGCCAAGTGACTAGCGGGGGGGGCAGACGGGAGACCCAGTACTTC. It translates to CASSQVTSGGGRRETQYF.

V usage is TRBV18 and J usage is TRBJ1-1; 7 bases fit TRBD1. CDR1 KGHSH and CDR2 LQKENI come from the germline V gene. V lost 0 bases to trimming and J lost 7 bases; unmatched junction nucleotides: 5. This CDR3 has 14 amino acids. The CDR3 region is CASSPPMGQHEAFF. CDR3 nucleotides: TGTGCCAGCTCACCACCCATGGGACAGCATGAAGCTTTCTTT.

The V gene is TRBV5-1, the J gene TRBJ1-2; TRBD1 aligns across 7 bases. The V segment lost 5 bases and the J segment 1 base; nucleotides outside the gene matches: 8. The germline gives CDR1 SGHRS, CDR2 YFSETQ. The CDR3 consists of 15 residues. DNA of the CDR3: TGCGCCAGCAGAGAAGGGACAGTTGTTAACTATGGCTACACCTTC. Its translation is CASREGTVVNYGYTF.

The chain combines TRBV6-5 with TRBJ2-3, with 9 bases lining up with TRBD2. The junction had 7 bases not matched to a gene; V was cut back by 2 bases and J by 4 bases. This CDR3 has 16 amino acids. In germline, CDR1 is MNHEY, CDR2 SVGAGI. The CDR3 nucleotides read TGTGCCAGCAGTTACACCCTTGGCGGGGGGGCAGATACGCAGTATTTT. Translating gives CASSYTLGGGADTQYF.

Comment on this clone: The identical CDR3 is also encoded by other nucleotide sequences in the sample. The V call is TRBV14, the J call TRBJ2-2; no firm D call. Germline V lookup: CDR1 SGHDN, CDR2 FVKESK. Between the trimmed V and J ends, which lost 4 bases and 6 bases, there was a span of 9 bases. The CDR3 has 13 residues. CDR3 bases: TGTGCCAGCAGCCCGCTAGGGCCCGGGGAGCTGTTTTTT. This sequence encodes CASSPLGPGELFF.

The J gene is TRBJ2-2, the V gene TRBV30; weak D call: TRBD2 (6 bases). Germline-derived CDR1 and CDR2 are GTSNPN and SVGIG (reference sequence). This CDR3 spans 14 amino acids. Between the trimmed V and J ends, which lost 3 bases and 0 bases, there was a span of 8 bases. The CDR3 spells CAWSSSANTGELFF. The CDR3, as DNA: TGTGCCTGGAGCTCTAGCGCGAACACCGGGGAGCTGTTTTTT.

The V and J genes are TRBV18 and TRBJ2-7; 8 nucleotides line up with TRBD2. CDR1 is KGHSH, CDR2 LQKENI, per germline. Trimming at V came to 6 bases and at J to 0 bases, leaving 16 bases not matched to a gene. CDR3 size: 18 residues. CDR3 protein: CASSLSSGGAANSYEQYF. Written as DNA, the CDR3 is TGTGCCAGCTCCCTATCTTCCGGGGGGGCCGCTAACTCCTACGAGCAGTACTTC.

The chain carries TRBV5-6 and TRBJ1-5; a possible D gene is TRBD1 (6 bases). The CDR3 contains 14 residues. The germline V and J ends were trimmed by 0 bases and 9 bases, with 13 bases remaining between them. CDR1 SGHDT and CDR2 YYEEEE come from the germline V gene. The CDR3 region is CASSLDGGPGPQHF. The CDR3, as DNA: TGTGCCAGCAGCTTGGATGGGGGGCCCGGGCCCCAGCATTTT.

V gene TRBV6-6 combines with J gene TRBJ2-7, with D perhaps matching TRBD1 (6 bases). This CDR3 comprises 16 residues. In germline, CDR1 is MNHNY, CDR2 SVGAGI (reference sequence). With 4 bases removed from V and 2 bases from J, the gap between germline ends came to 18 bases. CDR3 region: CASSSLHKAGAYEQYF. The CDR3 region has the DNA TGTGCCAGCAGTTCGCTACATAAAGCAGGGGCCTACGAGCAGTACTTC.

The chain uses TRBV5-8 and TRBJ1-5, with TRBD1 identical over 7 bases. Germline V gives CDR1 SGHTS, CDR2 YDEGEE. V lost 0 bases, J lost 2 bases, and 5 bases stayed unmatched. The CDR3 loop spans 16 amino acids. The CDR3 loop is CASSLGQGVRNQPQHF. The CDR3 nucleotides are TGTGCCAGCAGCTTGGGGCAGGGGGTCCGCAATCAGCCCCAGCATTTT.

The rearrangement joins TRBV7-2 to TRBJ1-2; 9 bases map to TRBD1. Germline CDR1 SGHTA, CDR2 FQGNSA. V lost 5 bases and J lost 4; bases outside the gene matches: 11. The CDR3 has 16 residues. This CDR3 is CASSPVPGQGIYGYTF. In DNA, the CDR3 is TGTGCCAGCAGCCCAGTCCCGGGACAGGGAATCTATGGCTACACCTTC.

The chain has TRBV24-1 and TRBJ2-7; TRBD1 aligns across 9 bases. Germline V gene data show CDR1 as KGHDR and CDR2 as SFDVKD. Trimming at V came to 7 bases and at J to 6 bases, leaving 9 bases not matched to a gene. This CDR3 has 14 residues. The CDR3 DNA sequence: TGTGCCACCAGCCAGGGACAGGGAAGGGGCGAGCAGTACTTC. Its protein product is CATSQGQGRGEQYF.

This clone has a single count. The V and J genes are TRBV4-2 and TRBJ2-7; 9 nucleotides agree with TRBD1. J lost 2 bases, V lost 4 bases, and 9 bases had no gene match. CDR3 length equals 16 residues. Germline V gene lookup returns CDR1 LGHNA and CDR2 YNFKEQ. The CDR3 loop is CASSPLIGQGPYEQYF. The DNA of the CDR3 is TGTGCCAGCAGCCCCCTAATCGGACAGGGGCCCTACGAGCAGTACTTC.

The chain couples TRBV3-1 (or the pseudogene TRBV3-2) to TRBJ2-5; TRBD2 matches at 11 bases. The germline V gene encodes CDR1 LGHDT and CDR2 YNNKEL (reference sequence). The trim removed 3 bases at V and 3 bases at J, leaving 6 bases unmatched. The CDR3 extends over 16 amino acids. In nucleotides, the CDR3 is TGTGCCAGCAGCCATATCCTAGCGGGGGGAGAAGAGACCCAGTACTTC. Its translation is CASSHILAGGEETQYF.

This clone was observed a handful of times. The chain carries TRBV9 and TRBJ1-2, with D uncertain. Germline values: CDR1 SGDLS, CDR2 YYNGEE. The V gene lost 0 bases and the J gene lost 5 bases, with 14 bases spanning the gap. The CDR3 has 15 amino acids. For the CDR3, the DNA is TGTGCCAGCAGCGTAGGTGAGGGAAGGCCTTATGGCTACACCTTC. The encoded protein is CASSVGEGRPYGYTF.

The chain uses TRBV19 and TRBJ1-3, with no clear D. There are 12 residues in the CDR3. Germline CDR1 LNHDA, CDR2 SQIVND (reference sequence). Trimming removed 11 bases at V and 0 bases at J, with 8 bases between. The CDR3: CARRRSGNTIYF. Written as DNA, the CDR3 is TGTGCCCGCAGGCGCTCTGGAAACACCATATATTTT. The variable domain in full, with the rest retrieved from reference TRBV19 and TRBJ1-3, is DGGITQSPKYLFRKEGQNVTLSCEQNLNHDAMYWYRQDPGQGLRLIYYSQIVNDFQKGDIAEGYSVSREKKESFPLTVTSAQKNPTAFYLCARRRSGNTIYFGEGSWLTVV.